The 7 T cell receptor beta chains in this list originate from one sample, sequenced in a study of blood T cells in healthy people across ages. Alongside a J-beta primer mix, a sample-barcoded 5' primer served in a second PCR lasting roughly 6 to 11 cycles. TCRdb itself ran the 5' RACE reads through MiXCR, one entry per CDR3 protein. The sample shows 1.5 million to 2 million distinct CDR3 sequences, less than 50% of them seen only once. Sequenced material: blood. These receptors came from a woman aged 40 to 50 in good health.

This chain uses TRBV9 with TRBJ2-7; D may be TRBD1 (5 bases). Germline lookup yields CDR1 SGDLS and CDR2 YYNGEE. V shed 2 bases and J shed 3 bases, with 12 bases lying between them. The CDR3 is made up of 14 amino acids. The DNA for the CDR3 is TGTGCCAGCAGCGTGGACACCCAGGACTACGAGCAGTACTTC. Protein: CASSVDTQDYEQYF.

Of note for this clonotype: This likely reflects a read error, since a far larger clone is one base away. V and J are TRBV28 and TRBJ2-5, with D possibly matching TRBD1 (5 bases). Gene TRBJ2-7 matches the end of the DNA better, so the J call may be wrong. Germline V gene sequence: CDR1 MDHEN, CDR2 SYDVKM. The CDR3 loop spans 11 amino acids. The CDR3 protein is CASSWGNEQYF. Here the CDR3 DNA reads TGTGCCAGCAGTTGGGGCAACGAGCAGTACTTC.

The chain uses TRBV5-6 and TRBJ2-3, with 8 bases fitting TRBD2. Germline V gene sequence: CDR1 SGHDT, CDR2 YYEEEE. This CDR3 has 16 amino acids. Trimming took 4 bases from V and 8 from J; bases not matched to a gene: 15. The CDR3 DNA reads as TGTGCCAGCAGCCGGGAGGGATCTTTACTTGCTGGTACGCAGTATTTT. Residues: CASSREGSLLAGTQYF.

As to this clonotype: Mismatch with germline at one junction end may stem from a read error. This chain links TRBV7-7 with TRBJ2-5; 8 bases are a match to TRBD2. Germline-derived CDR1 and CDR2 are SSHAT and FNYEAQ (reference sequence). The CDR3 runs to 19 residues. The CDR3 is CASSLRISGERREQETQYF. CDR3 nucleotide sequence: TGTGCTAGCAGCCTGCGTATTAGCGGGGAGCGCAGGGAGCAAGAGACCCAGTACTTC.

This clonotype was observed a few times. CDR3 sequence: CSVGSSRRDEKLFF. For the CDR3, the DNA is TGCAGCGTTGGATCTAGTAGAAGGGATGAAAAACTGTTTTTT. The chain uses TRBV29-1 and TRBJ1-4; no reliable D call. The CDR3 consists of 14 residues. Germline CDR1 and CDR2: SQVTM and ANQGSEA. V was cut by 4 bases and J by 6 bases, with 15 bases left in between.

V usage is TRBV20-1 and J usage is TRBJ1-5, with D unclear. Germline V gene sequence: CDR1 DFQATT, CDR2 SNEGSKA (reference sequence). V was shortened by 3 bases and J by 0 bases, with 9 bases between the two germline ends. This CDR3 region has 14 residues. This CDR3 is CSASLQNSNQPQHF. The CDR3 bases are TGCAGTGCTAGTTTGCAGAATAGCAATCAGCCCCAGCATTTT.

This clonotype was observed a single time. The chain joins TRBV6-1 to TRBJ1-2; D gene ambiguous. Germline CDR1 is MNHNS and CDR2 is SASEGT. Between the trimmed V and J ends, which lost 6 bases and 3 bases, there was a span of 17 bases. The CDR3 runs 15 residues. This CDR3 reads CASRPEKGSDYGYTF. CDR3 nucleotides: TGTGCCAGCAGACCGGAAAAGGGCTCGGACTATGGCTACACCTTC.